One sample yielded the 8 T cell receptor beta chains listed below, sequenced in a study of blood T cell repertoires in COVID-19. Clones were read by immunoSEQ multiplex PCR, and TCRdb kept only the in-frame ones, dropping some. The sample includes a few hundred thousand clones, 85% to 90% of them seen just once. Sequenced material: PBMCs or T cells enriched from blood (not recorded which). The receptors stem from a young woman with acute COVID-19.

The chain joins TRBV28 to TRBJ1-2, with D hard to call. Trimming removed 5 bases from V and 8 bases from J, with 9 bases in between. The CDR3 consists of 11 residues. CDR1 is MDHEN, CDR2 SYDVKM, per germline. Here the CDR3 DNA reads TGTGCCAGCAGTCTACGGTACGGCTACACCTTC. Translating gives CASSLRYGYTF.

The CDR3 coding sequence is TGTGCCAGCAGCTTCGAAGGGAGCTCCTACAATGAGCAGTTCTTC. It encodes CASSFEGSSYNEQFF. The genes are TRBV11-3 and TRBJ2-1; possibly TRBD2 for D (5 bases). Germline V gives CDR1 SGHNT, CDR2 YENEEA. V was clipped by 3 bases and J by 0 bases, with 9 bases between them. This CDR3 is built from 15 residues.

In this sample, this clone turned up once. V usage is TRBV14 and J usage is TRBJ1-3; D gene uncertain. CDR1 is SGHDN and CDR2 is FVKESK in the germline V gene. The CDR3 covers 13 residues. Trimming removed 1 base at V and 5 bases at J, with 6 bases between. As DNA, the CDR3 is TGTGCCAGCAGCCAAGGACTGCGAAACACCATATATTTT. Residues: CASSQGLRNTIYF.

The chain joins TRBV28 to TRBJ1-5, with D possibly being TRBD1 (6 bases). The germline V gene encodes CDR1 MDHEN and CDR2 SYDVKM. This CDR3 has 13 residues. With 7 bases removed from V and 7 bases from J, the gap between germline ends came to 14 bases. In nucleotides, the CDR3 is TGTGCCAGCACGGGGGGCGCAGGACAGCCCCAGCATTTT. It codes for CASTGGAGQPQHF.

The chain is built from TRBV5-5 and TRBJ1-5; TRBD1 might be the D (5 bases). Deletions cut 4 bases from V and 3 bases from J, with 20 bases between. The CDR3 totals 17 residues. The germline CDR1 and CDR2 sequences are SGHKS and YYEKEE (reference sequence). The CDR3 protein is CASSHYLGGRDNQPQHF. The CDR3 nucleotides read TGTGCCAGCAGCCACTACCTCGGGGGGAGAGACAATCAGCCCCAGCATTTT.

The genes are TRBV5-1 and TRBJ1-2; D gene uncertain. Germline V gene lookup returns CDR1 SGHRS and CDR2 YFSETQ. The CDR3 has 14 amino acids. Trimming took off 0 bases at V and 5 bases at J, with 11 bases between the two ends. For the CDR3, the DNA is TGCGCCAGCAGCTTGGAAGGCAGGATTTATGGCTACACCTTC. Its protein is CASSLEGRIYGYTF.

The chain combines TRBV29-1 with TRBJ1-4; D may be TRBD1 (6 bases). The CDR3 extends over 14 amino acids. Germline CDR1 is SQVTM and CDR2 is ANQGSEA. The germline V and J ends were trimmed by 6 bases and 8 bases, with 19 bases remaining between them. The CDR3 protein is CSVALGQMTEKLFF. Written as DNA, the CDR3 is TGCAGCGTGGCCCTCGGACAGATGACGGAAAAACTGTTTTTT.

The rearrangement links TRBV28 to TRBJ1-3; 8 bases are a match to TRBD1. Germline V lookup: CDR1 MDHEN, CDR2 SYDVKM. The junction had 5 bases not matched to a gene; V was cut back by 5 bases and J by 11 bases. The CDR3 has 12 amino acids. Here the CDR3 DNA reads TGTGCCAGCAGTCCATCGACAGGGGCCATATATTTT. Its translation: CASSPSTGAIYF.